This T cell receptor (beta chain) originates from a study of spatial heterogeneity in lung cancer. Study as a whole: In cases with available follow-up PBMC samples, these were sequenced at a median of roughly two years after resection. The study, taken as a whole, reports: Detection of ubiquitous tumor TCRs in blood was higher at resection than follow-up.

Stated time point: blood at routine non-recurrence follow-up after resection. This clonotype came up a few times. The target antigen is unknown. V dropped 5 bases and J dropped 2; count of bases not matched to a gene: 8. Germline-derived CDR1 and CDR2 are MDHEN and SYDVKM. The length of the CDR3 is 15 residues. Each CDR3 protein gets one entry after TCRdb re-called the 5' RACE reads with MiXCR. Among 60,000 to 85,000 distinct CDR3 sequences listed, 8% to 9.5% were seen once. Sequences were derived from PBMCs, sampled at follow-up. The sequence was obtained from a female donor with early-stage non-small cell lung cancer. The chain joins TRBV28 to TRBJ2-5; 7 bases fit TRBD1. This CDR3 reads CASSPNDRVQETQYF. CDR3 DNA: TGTGCCAGCAGTCCTAACGACAGGGTACAAGAGACCCAGTACTTC.